This T cell receptor beta chain was profiled in a study of CD8+ T cells in alopecia areata. The wider study: Tofacitinib was given for 6 to 18 months, then stopped for 6 months. Disease severity was quantified as SALT score of affected scalp area.

RNA was isolated and reverse transcribed to cDNA, the sequencing template. TCRdb's copy holds only in-frame clones and misses some; the assay was immunoSEQ multiplex PCR. The top ten hold over 8.5% of the sample, which has more than 95,000 clones, 86% seen once. Regarding treatment: oral pan-JAK inhibitor, 5-10 mg twice daily. About this clone itself: The same CDR3 is also encoded by other DNA sequences in this sample.

The source material was CD8+ T cells sorted from blood, sampled between weeks 30 and 35, from a patient treated with tofacitinib. The receptor's source is a human donor with alopecia areata.

CDR3 in DNA: TGTGCCAGCAGCCCGCCGGACGGCTGGGGCAATGAGCAGTTCTTC. The encoded protein is CASSPPDGWGNEQFF. The chain couples TRBV7-9 to TRBJ2-1; D unresolved. The V gene lost 5 bases and the J gene lost 6 bases, with 17 bases spanning the gap. Germline CDR1 is SEHNR and CDR2 is FQNEAQ (reference sequence). The CDR3 is 15 residues long.